The clone carrying this T cell receptor (beta chain) was counted a few times. This entry belongs to a study of blood T cell repertoires in COVID-19. Study overall: PBMCs, B-cell-depleted T cells, or T cells provided the cDNA or gDNA that made up the material.

Germline assignment: CDR1 SGHNT and CDR2 YENEEA. The CDR3 runs to 13 residues. Trimming pared 8 bases from V and 10 bases from J, leaving 18 bases between. Per the original methods: Amplification of reference gene primers provided the estimated nucleated cell counts. TCRdb's copy holds only in-frame clones and misses some; the assay was immunoSEQ multiplex PCR. V and J calls and clone size are given by that table; D and trimming were obtained from the DNA. The table lists around 260,000 clones, approximately 89% of them singletons. The chain couples TRBV11-3 to TRBJ2-1; D is uncertain. The origin of this receptor is a man in his forties or fifties who had recovered from COVID-19. The sequenced material came from peripheral blood. The CDR3 sequence: CASSSRQSAEQFF. In DNA, the CDR3 is TGTGCCAGCTCGTCCAGACAATCGGCGGAGCAGTTCTTC.